The 17 T cell receptor beta chains below all came from one sample that was sequenced in a study of tissue T cells after allogeneic stem cell transplantation. Noted time point: mouse harvest day 14 after allogeneic transplant. Each mouse received 10^7 T-cell-depleted marrow cells plus 10^6 splenic CD5+ T cells by tail vein. Some clones are missing from TCRdb's copy, which holds only in-frame ones; the method was immunoSEQ multiplex PCR. Altogether roughly 4,200 clones are present, less than 60% being singletons, with the ten largest covering 35% to 40%. Sequenced: lymph node tissue. The receptors derive from a female BALB/c mouse given C57BL/6 T cells with graft-versus-host disease after an allogeneic hematopoietic cell transplant.

Points on this clone: Mouse germline and gene names are used. The read ends 1 residue before the CDR3 terminus; that terminus is restored from the germline J gene. J is TRBJ2-3 and V is TRBV12-1, with TRBD2 matching over 7 bases. V shed 1 base and J 3 bases; nucleotides not matched to a gene: 3. The CDR3 spans 14 residues. Germline CDR1 and CDR2: SGHSN and HYEKVE. The CDR3 loop is CASSLDWAAETLYF. The sequenced CDR3 bases are TGTGCCAGCTCTCTAGACTGGGCGGCAGAAACGCTGTAT.

A remark on this clone: Genes and germline come from the mouse. Sequencing ends 1 residue short of the CDR3 end; the germline J gene provides the rest. The rearrangement links TRBV3 to TRBJ2-4; D ambiguous. The V gene's germline CDR1 is SNHLY and CDR2 FYNGKV (reference sequence). V was clipped by 1 base and J by 2 bases, with 4 bases between them. The CDR3 has 13 amino acids. The sequenced CDR3 bases are TGTGCCAGCAGCTTAGACACTCAAAACACCTTGTAC. Its protein product is CASSLDTQNTLY. In full, the CDR3 is CASSLDTQNTLYF.

On this clone: Genes and germline are mouse. CDR3 amino acids: CASSRDWGDTQYF. CDR3 DNA (partial): TGTGCCAGCAGCCGGGACTGGGGAGACACCCAGTAC. The J gene is TRBJ2-5, the V gene TRBV5, with TRBD2 identical over 10 bases. The sequence runs out 1 residue before the end of the CDR3; the remainder is reconstructed from the germline J gene. Looked up from germline, CDR1 is LGHNA and CDR2 is YNLKQL (reference sequence). The V gene end was trimmed by 4 bases and the J gene end by 5 bases; junction bases not matched to a gene: 0. The CDR3 totals 13 residues.

Judged by abundance, this clone is medium-sized (0.01 to 0.1%). Gene names are the mouse ones. The read stops 1 residue short of the end of the CDR3; the missing end is completed from the germline J gene. The chain links TRBV13-1 to TRBJ2-7, with 12 positions matching TRBD2. This CDR3 is 17 amino acids long. Trimming cost V 0 bases and J 3 bases; bases outside gene matches: 7. The germline V gene encodes CDR1 NSHNY and CDR2 SYGAGN. The covered CDR3 bases are TGTGCCAGCAGTGATGCCTATCCGGACTGGGGGGGCTATGAACAGTAC. It translates to CASSDAYPDWGGYEQY. The full CDR3 protein is CASSDAYPDWGGYEQYF.

Only a few counts were recorded for this clone. The gene names here belong to mouse. The sequence runs out 1 residue before the end of the CDR3; the remainder is reconstructed from the germline J gene. This chain links TRBV12-1 with TRBJ2-2; the D is unclear. CDR3 length: 13 amino acids. Germline V CDR1 and CDR2: SGHSN, HYEKVE. V lost 3 bases and J lost 0, with 4 bases in between. CDR3 residues: CASSSTNTGQLYF. Partial CDR3 DNA: TGTGCCAGCTCTTCAACAAACACCGGGCAGCTCTAC.

By share, this clone ranks as medium-sized. Gene names denote mouse genes. CDR3 DNA (partial): TGTGCAAGCAGCTTAGTCAGAAACCAGGCTCCGCTT. This encodes CASSLVRNQAPL. The whole CDR3 sequence is CASSLVRNQAPLF. The rearrangement links TRBV16 to TRBJ1-5; D is undetermined. The read is 1 residue too short to cover the CDR3 end, so that end is filled in from the germline J gene. Between the trimmed V and J ends, which lost 1 base and 4 bases, there was a span of 5 bases. Germline lookup yields CDR1 SGHSA and CDR2 FRNQAP. This CDR3 has 13 amino acids.

Comment on this clone: The genes and germline here are from mouse. The CDR3 extends 1 residue past the end of the read, so its final part is completed from the germline J gene. The chain couples TRBV3 to TRBJ2-7; D uncertain. Per germline, CDR1 SNHLY and CDR2 FYNGKV (reference sequence). The CDR3 spans 12 residues. The V gene lost 1 base and the J gene lost 4 bases, with 5 bases spanning the gap. The CDR3 bases that were read are TGTGCCAGCAGCTTAGGGCCATATGAACAGTAC. Translated: CASSLGPYEQY. The entire CDR3 is CASSLGPYEQYF. Full variable domain (missing parts from reference TRBV3 and TRBJ2-7): GPKVLQIPSHQIIDMGQMVTLNCDPVSNHLYFYWYKQILGQQMEFLVNFYNGKVMEKSKLFKDQFSVERPDGSYFTLKIQPTALEDSAVYFCASSLGPYEQYFGPGTRLTVL.

Within the sample, this clone is large (0.1 to 1%). Gene names refer to mouse genes. The CDR3 reads CASSLTRNTEVFF. The DNA read from the CDR3 is TGTGCTAGCAGTTTAACAAGAAACACAGAAGTCTTC. The rearrangement links TRBV29 to TRBJ1-1; the D is unclear. Read sequence stops 1 residue before the CDR3 end, and the germline J gene provides the missing end. The germline V and J ends were trimmed by 2 bases and 1 base, with 5 bases remaining between them. The CDR3 has 13 amino acids. Germline loops: CDR1 MSHET, CDR2 SYDVDS.

As for this clone: The genes are named according to mouse. With the read ending 1 residue before the CDR3 end, the germline J gene is used to fill in that end. The chain has TRBV26 and TRBJ2-5, with 7 bases identical to TRBD1. CDR1 and CDR2 (germline): KGHPV, FQNQEV (reference sequence). The CDR3 is 14 residues long. J gave up 3 bases and V 0 bases, and 0 bases lay outside the gene matches. CDR3 DNA, as far as it was read: TGTGCCAGCAGTCTGTCGGGACAGCAAGACACCCAGTAC. It is translated as CASSLSGQQDTQY. The CDR3 reads in full as CASSLSGQQDTQYF.

This clone turned up a few times. These gene names are mouse names. Read coverage stops 1 residue before the CDR3 terminus; the germline J gene supplies the remainder. This sequence joins TRBV1 and TRBJ2-2, with a tentative D call TRBD1 (6 bases). V shed 5 bases and J shed 4 bases, with 11 bases lying between them. Germline CDR1 and CDR2: NSQYPW and LRSPGD (reference sequence). The CDR3 runs 14 residues. Here the CDR3 reads CTCSNRAGTGQLYF. The covered CDR3 bases are TGCACCTGCAGTAACAGGGCAGGCACCGGGCAGCTCTAC.

About this clone: Mouse gene names apply. The read comes to an end 1 residue before the CDR3 does, leaving the germline J gene to fill in the end. J is TRBJ2-1 and V is TRBV26, with D tentatively TRBD2 (7 bases). V lost 2 bases and J lost 0, with 11 bases in between. The CDR3 totals 16 residues. CDR1 is KGHPV, CDR2 FQNQEV, per germline (reference sequence). The CDR3 spells CASSLGGLYNYAEQFF. The sequenced part of the CDR3 DNA is TGTGCCAGCAGTCTGGGGGGGCTTTATAACTATGCTGAGCAGTTC. Full variable domain (outside the CDR3, taken from reference TRBV26 and TRBJ2-1): NSKVIQTPRYLVKGQGQKAKMRCIPEKGHPVVFWYQQNKNNEFKFLINFQNQEVLQQIDMTEKRFSAECPSNSPCSLEIQSSEAGDSALYLCASSLGGLYNYAEQFFGPGTRLTVL.

In regard to this clone: Mouse gene names and germline throughout. The read comes to an end 1 residue before the CDR3 does, leaving the germline J gene to fill in the end. The chain employs TRBV26 and TRBJ1-3; D uncertain. The germline CDR1 and CDR2 sequences are KGHPV and FQNQEV (reference sequence). The CDR3 consists of 13 residues. Between the trimmed V and J ends, which lost 4 bases and 0 bases, there was a span of 4 bases. The CDR3 loop is CASSQISGNTLYF. The covered CDR3 bases are TGTGCCAGCAGTCAGATTTCTGGAAATACGCTCTAT.

A note on this clone: All gene names here are mouse names. The read terminates 1 residue ahead of where the CDR3 ends, so the germline J gene completes it. The chain combines TRBV4 with TRBJ1-5, with D uncertain. The CDR3 contains 13 residues. CDR1 is LGHDT and CDR2 is YNNKQL in the germline V gene (reference sequence). Incomplete CDR3 DNA: TGTCCCACCAGCTCAACACTCAACCAGGCTCCGCTT. Its translation: CPTSSTLNQAPL. The entire CDR3 reads CPTSSTLNQAPLF.

This clone appeared a few times. The listed genes are named as in mouse. The read ends 1 residue shy of where the CDR3 ends; the end is completed using the germline J gene. The genes are TRBV26 and TRBJ1-1, with 7 nucleotides matching TRBD1. The V gene's germline CDR1 is KGHPV and CDR2 FQNQEV (reference sequence). V lost 4 bases to trimming and J lost 4 bases; unmatched junction nucleotides: 3. There are 13 residues in the CDR3. CDR3 DNA (partial): TGTGCCAGCAGTCAGGGGGCCGGCACAGAAGTCTTC. Its translation is CASSQGAGTEVF. In full, the CDR3 reads CASSQGAGTEVFF. Filled out from reference TRBV26 and TRBJ1-1, the complete variable domain reads NSKVIQTPRYLVKGQGQKAKMRCIPEKGHPVVFWYQQNKNNEFKFLINFQNQEVLQQIDMTEKRFSAECPSNSPCSLEIQSSEAGDSALYLCASSQGAGTEVFFGKGTRLTVV.

Comment on this clone: The gene names given are mouse names. CDR3 DNA, as far as it was read: TGTGCCAGCTCTCGGGTTAACCAAGACACCCAGTAC. Its translation is CASSRVNQDTQY. The full CDR3 protein reads CASSRVNQDTQYF. The genes are TRBV12-1 and TRBJ2-5; the D is unclear. The read finishes 1 residue shy of the CDR3 end, and the germline J gene is used to complete it. Germline values: CDR1 SGHSN, CDR2 HYEKVE. The CDR3 totals 13 residues. The V end was cut by 2 bases, the J end by 0 bases, with 5 bases between.

With regard to this clone: These gene names are mouse names. The read halts 1 residue ahead of the CDR3 end, with the missing end drawn from the germline J gene. The gene calls are TRBV12-2 and TRBJ2-2, with 8 bases matching TRBD2. Unmatched junction bases numbered 5, after V lost 2 bases and J lost 1 base. Germline V gives CDR1 SGHLS, CDR2 HYDKME. The CDR3 is 16 amino acids. CDR3 DNA, as far as it was read: TGTGCCAGCTCTCAACCGGACTGGGTAAACACCGGGCAGCTCTAC. It is translated as CASSQPDWVNTGQLY. The CDR3 in its entirety is CASSQPDWVNTGQLYF.

Concerning this clone: Mouse germline and gene names are used. The read terminates 1 residue before the CDR3 end, so the remaining end is supplied by the germline J gene. This chain links TRBV12-1 with TRBJ1-2; D perhaps matches TRBD1 (6 bases). This CDR3 spans 15 amino acids. Germline V gene sequence: CDR1 SGHSN, CDR2 HYEKVE. V dropped 0 bases and J dropped 4 bases, with 14 bases sitting between them. CDR3 in amino acids: CASSLDFQGRSDYTF. The CDR3 DNA, read in part, is TGTGCCAGCTCTCTCGACTTTCAGGGGCGCTCCGACTACACC.